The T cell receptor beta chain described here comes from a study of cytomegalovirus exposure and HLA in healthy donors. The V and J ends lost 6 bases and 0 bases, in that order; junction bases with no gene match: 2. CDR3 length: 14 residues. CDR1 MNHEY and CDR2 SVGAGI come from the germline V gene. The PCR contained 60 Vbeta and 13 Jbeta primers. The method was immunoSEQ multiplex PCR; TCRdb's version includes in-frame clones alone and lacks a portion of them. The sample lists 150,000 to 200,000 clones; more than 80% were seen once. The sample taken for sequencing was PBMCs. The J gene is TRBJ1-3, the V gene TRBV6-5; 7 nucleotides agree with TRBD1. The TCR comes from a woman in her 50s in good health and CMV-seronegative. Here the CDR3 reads CASRQGSSGNTIYF. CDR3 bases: TGTGCCAGCAGACAGGGGAGCTCTGGAAACACCATATATTTT.